These T cell receptor beta chains were read from a single sample in a study of blood T cell repertoires in COVID-19. Sequencing was performed with immunoSEQ multiplex PCR; in TCRdb, only in-frame clones are kept and a portion is missing. The sample contains some 150,000 clones, roughly 85% of which appear only once. The specimen sequenced was peripheral blood. The receptors derive from a woman in her sixties or seventies with COVID-19, enrolled during active disease. The CDR3 runs from the conserved cysteine through the conserved F or W. Each record gives: J gene, D gene, clone size, V gene, CDR3 DNA, CDR3 protein. A D gene is named only where the DNA matches it firmly. Size values are once, few and many counts, or a class for expanded clones, and some rows have none.

J gene: TRBJ1-1; D gene: NA; clone size: NA; V gene: TRBV6-4; CDR3 DNA: TGTGCCAGCCCCCGCCGGGGAAGTACTGAAGCTTTCTTT; CDR3 protein: CASPRRGSTEAFF
J gene: TRBJ2-5; D gene: NA; clone size: NA; V gene: TRBV19; CDR3 DNA: TGTGCCAGTAGTATAGGTGCGGGGCAAGAGACCCAGTACTTC; CDR3 protein: CASSIGAGQETQYF
J gene: TRBJ2-1; D gene: TRBD2; clone size: NA; V gene: TRBV7-2; CDR3 DNA: TGTGCCAGCAGCTCGGGACTAGCGGGGCCGTCCGCGTACTACAATGAGCAGTTCTTC; CDR3 protein: CASSSGLAGPSAYYNEQFF
J gene: TRBJ1-4; D gene: NA; clone size: NA; V gene: TRBV5-1; CDR3 DNA: TGCGCCAGCAGCTTGGGGAGGGATGAAAAACTGTTTTTT; CDR3 protein: CASSLGRDEKLFF
J gene: TRBJ1-3; D gene: NA; clone size: NA; V gene: TRBV9; CDR3 DNA: TGTGCCAGCAGCGCAGGGGTGGGCTCTGGAAACACCATATATTTT; CDR3 protein: CASSAGVGSGNTIYF
J gene: TRBJ1-1; D gene: NA; clone size: NA; V gene: TRBV14; CDR3 DNA: TGTGCCAGCAGCCAAGATACAGGGATGAACACTGAAGCTTTCTTT; CDR3 protein: CASSQDTGMNTEAFF
J gene: TRBJ1-2; D gene: NA; clone size: NA; V gene: TRBV24-1; CDR3 DNA: TGTGCCACCAGTGGAGGCTTAGGAAAATCTTTCTATGGCTACACCTTC; CDR3 protein: CATSGGLGKSFYGYTF
J gene: TRBJ1-2; D gene: NA; clone size: once; V gene: TRBV5-1; CDR3 DNA: TGCGCCAGCAGCAGCGCGGGACCTAGAGGGGGCTACACCTTC; CDR3 protein: CASSSAGPRGGYTF
J gene: TRBJ2-5; D gene: NA; clone size: once; V gene: TRBV18; CDR3 DNA: TGTGCCAGCTCACCACCGAGCCAAGAGACCCAGTACTTC; CDR3 protein: CASSPPSQETQYF
J gene: TRBJ2-7; D gene: NA; clone size: NA; V gene: TRBV7-9; CDR3 DNA: TGTGCCAGCAGCTTAGCGACCGGGGAATACGAGCAGTACTTC; CDR3 protein: CASSLATGEYEQYF
J gene: TRBJ1-1; D gene: NA; clone size: NA; V gene: TRBV13; CDR3 DNA: TGTGCCAGCAGCCCCACGAGGGGGGGATCGAACACTGAAGCTTTCTTT; CDR3 protein: CASSPTRGGSNTEAFF
J gene: TRBJ2-3; D gene: TRBD2; clone size: NA; V gene: TRBV6-4; CDR3 DNA: TGTGCCAGCAGCCGGGGAGGGGCACCAGATACGCAGTATTTT; CDR3 protein: CASSRGGAPDTQYF
J gene: TRBJ1-1; D gene: NA; clone size: once; V gene: TRBV9; CDR3 DNA: TGTGCCAGCAGCGTAGGTCCCCAGGTAGGCACTGAAGCTTTCTTT; CDR3 protein: CASSVGPQVGTEAFF
J gene: TRBJ2-5; D gene: NA; clone size: NA; V gene: TRBV7-9; CDR3 DNA: TGTGCCAGCAGCTTAGGCTCTGTCAACGGAGAGACCCAGTACTTC; CDR3 protein: CASSLGSVNGETQYF
J gene: TRBJ2-5; D gene: NA; clone size: NA; V gene: TRBV24-1; CDR3 DNA: TGTGCCACGAGTGGCGTAGAAGAAGAGACCCAGTACTTC; CDR3 protein: CATSGVEEETQYF
J gene: TRBJ2-1; D gene: TRBD1; clone size: NA; V gene: TRBV4-2; CDR3 DNA: TGTGCCAGCAGCCAAGGTTTGGACAGGGGGAGAACTATTGGGCAGTTCTTC; CDR3 protein: CASSQGLDRGRTIGQFF
J gene: TRBJ2-1; D gene: TRBD2; clone size: NA; V gene: TRBV4-1; CDR3 DNA: TGCGCCAGCAGCTACGGACTAGCGGGGGGTAATGAGCAGTTCTTC; CDR3 protein: CASSYGLAGGNEQFF
J gene: TRBJ1-4; D gene: TRBD1; clone size: NA; V gene: TRBV28; CDR3 DNA: TGTGCCAGCAGCCTGACAGGGAATAGCGAAAAACTGTTTTTT; CDR3 protein: CASSLTGNSEKLFF
J gene: TRBJ1-3; D gene: NA; clone size: NA; V gene: TRBV27; CDR3 DNA: TGTGCCAGCAGCCTGGGCAGGACTGGAAACACCATATATTTT; CDR3 protein: CASSLGRTGNTIYF
J gene: TRBJ2-3; D gene: NA; clone size: once; V gene: TRBV4-1; CDR3 DNA: TGCGCCAGCAGCCAAGAATTCGGGGTGGCGGAGGGCACAGATACGCAGTATTTT; CDR3 protein: CASSQEFGVAEGTDTQYF
J gene: TRBJ1-2; D gene: NA; clone size: NA; V gene: TRBV5-1; CDR3 DNA: TGCGCCAGCAGCTTGGGGGCAGCAGGGTCGGTTGGCTACACCTTC; CDR3 protein: CASSLGAAGSVGYTF
J gene: TRBJ2-6; D gene: TRBD2; clone size: NA; V gene: TRBV10-3; CDR3 DNA: TGTGCCATCAGTGAGCGAATAGCGGGGGCTGGGGCCAACGTCCTGACTTTC; CDR3 protein: CAISERIAGAGANVLTF
J gene: TRBJ1-1; D gene: TRBD1; clone size: once; V gene: TRBV5-6; CDR3 DNA: TGTGCCAGCAGCTTGGCTGGGACAGTGAACACTGAAGCTTTCTTT; CDR3 protein: CASSLAGTVNTEAFF
J gene: TRBJ2-1; D gene: TRBD2; clone size: NA; V gene: TRBV7-9; CDR3 DNA: TGTGCCAGCAGCCCAAGCGGGGGGGCGGATAATGAGCAGTTCTTC; CDR3 protein: CASSPSGGADNEQFF
J gene: TRBJ2-2; D gene: TRBD1; clone size: NA; V gene: TRBV5-1; CDR3 DNA: TGCGCCAGCAGCTGGGGGACAGGGTCCGTCGGGGAGCTGTTTTTT; CDR3 protein: CASSWGTGSVGELFF
J gene: TRBJ1-2; D gene: NA; clone size: NA; V gene: TRBV9; CDR3 DNA: TGTGCCAGCAGCCCCCGAATAGGGGCTAACTATGGCTACACCTTC; CDR3 protein: CASSPRIGANYGYTF
J gene: TRBJ1-1; D gene: NA; clone size: NA; V gene: TRBV5-1; CDR3 DNA: TGCGCCAGCAGACTACAGGTGAACACTGAAGCTTTCTTT; CDR3 protein: CASRLQVNTEAFF